The source of this TCR beta chain is a study of memory CD4+ T cells and cytomegalovirus serostatus. Study details: This sample comes from healthy Belgian adults, fewer than 10 CMV seropositive, around 26 seronegative. The study's findings and limits: CD4+ memory repertoires contained about two fifths of the 164 reported CMV TCRbeta sequences. A US-trained random forest predicted CMV serostatus with median AUC around 0.9.

The protocol was immunoSEQ multiplex PCR, while the TCRdb copy is restricted to in-frame clones and leaves out a portion. Of about 53,000 clones in the sample, about 81% were seen once. Single viable CD3+CD4+CD8-CD45RO+ cells were sorted as the memory CD4+ T cells. CDR3 size: 17 residues. Germline V gene lookup returns CDR1 SGHDN and CDR2 FVKESK. V was pared by 1 base and J by 3 bases, with 18 bases between. The table lists this clone with a few counts. The antigen is unknown. Sample: memory CD4+ T cells from blood. The TCR was taken from an adult in good health and CMV-seronegative. This chain uses TRBV14 with TRBJ1-2; a weak D match, TRBD1 (6 bases). CDR3 region: CASSQAGTGPSDYGYTF. The CDR3 DNA reads TGTGCCAGCAGCCAAGCCGGAACAGGGCCGTCGGACTATGGCTACACCTTC.